The 32 T cell receptor beta chains below were found in one sample sequenced in a study of identical twins (dated by TCRdb to the mid-2010s). Library creation used 5' RACE. Sequencing was performed on an Illumina HiSeq 2000. Using fastp trimming at Q25 and MiXCR clonotype assembly, TCRdb reanalyzed the public sequencing data and kept in-frame beta chains. Rows are unified per CDR3 protein, each entry keeping the most common DNA and genes. For this sample the table gives hundreds of thousands of distinct CDR3 sequences, of which around 6.1% were detected only once. Jointly, the top ten make up around 2% of the sample. The sequencing input was naive T cells sorted from blood. The cell subset or site label of this sample denotes: cells isolated with a human naive T-cell isolation kit. Receptor source: a young man in good health.

This clonotype was observed a few times. J is TRBJ1-1 and V is TRBV25-1; possibly TRBD1 for D (5 bases). The length of the CDR3 is 14 residues. V shed 7 bases and J shed 6 bases, with 18 bases lying between them. Germline V CDR1 and CDR2: MGHDK, SYGVNS. CDR3 region: CASTPRGFSAEAFF. DNA for the CDR3: TGTGCCAGCACCCCGCGGGGGTTTTCGGCTGAAGCTTTCTTT.

This clonotype was seen many times. The V and J genes are TRBV10-3 and TRBJ1-1, with 7 bases identical to TRBD1. V lost 8 bases, J lost 1 base, and 4 bases stayed unmatched. CDR3 length: 13 residues. Germline V lookup: CDR1 ENHRY, CDR2 SYGVKD. The CDR3 DNA sequence: TGTGCCATCGGCGGGACAGCGAACACTGAAGCTTTCTTT. Translation gives CAIGGTANTEAFF.

This clonotype was observed a few times. The chain links TRBV20-1 to TRBJ1-5; a possible D gene is TRBD1 (5 bases). The CDR3 consists of 13 residues. From germline, CDR1 is DFQATT and CDR2 SNEGSKA (reference sequence). Trimming pared 5 bases from V and 3 bases from J, leaving 11 bases between. The CDR3, as DNA: TGCAGTGCTGCCCAGGGTTCCAATCAGCCCCAGCATTTT. Amino acid sequence: CSAAQGSNQPQHF.

In this sample, this clonotype turned up a few times. This chain connects TRBV7-2 to TRBJ2-7, with 8 bases aligning to TRBD2. V gave up 4 bases and J gave up 0 bases; unmatched junction bases: 5. Germline-derived CDR1 and CDR2 are SGHTA and FQGNSA. This CDR3 comprises 15 residues. The CDR3 here is CASSSHGRASYEQYF. DNA of the CDR3: TGTGCCAGCAGCTCCCACGGGAGGGCCTCCTACGAGCAGTACTTC. Full variable domain (rest looked up from reference TRBV7-2 and TRBJ2-7): GAGVSQSPSNKVTEKGKDVELRCDPISGHTALYWYRQSLGQGLEFLIYFQGNSAPDKSGLPSDRFSAERTGGSVSTLTIQRTQQEDSAVYLCASSSHGRASYEQYFGPGTRLTVT.

CDR3 protein: CASSLATEGYNEQFF. CDR3 coding DNA: TGTGCCAGCAGCTTAGCCACCGAGGGATACAATGAGCAGTTCTTC. This chain joins TRBV11-3 and TRBJ2-1; D is possibly TRBD2 (5 bases). CDR1 and CDR2 (germline): SGHNT, YENEEA. The CDR3 is 15 residues long. Trimming stripped 1 base from V and 4 bases from J, with 11 bases between.

This clonotype has just a few counts. The chain uses TRBV18 and TRBJ2-1; TRBD1 agrees at 7 bases. The CDR3 consists of 15 residues. V gave up 2 bases and J gave up 4 bases; unmatched junction bases: 5. Germline V lookup: CDR1 KGHSH, CDR2 LQKENI. Here the CDR3 reads CASSPGRDRYNEQFF. The CDR3 DNA is TGTGCCAGCTCACCAGGCCGGGACAGATACAATGAGCAGTTCTTC.

This rearrangement joins TRBV7-6 to TRBJ1-6; D is unclear. This CDR3 spans 11 amino acids. The V gene's germline CDR1 is SGHVS and CDR2 FNYEAQ. Trimming removed 2 bases at V and 10 bases at J, with 3 bases between. The CDR3 loop is CASSLWSPLHF. CDR3 DNA: TGTGCCAGCAGCTTATGGTCACCCCTCCACTTT.

Only a few counts were recorded for this clonotype. The chain joins TRBV7-3 to TRBJ1-5; no definite D call. This CDR3 is built from 14 residues. Trimming pared 5 bases from V and 4 bases from J, leaving 12 bases between. The germline gives CDR1 SGHTA, CDR2 FQGTGA. CDR3 DNA: TGTGCCAGCAGCCCACCCGGAGGGAATCAGCCCCAGCATTTT. Protein: CASSPPGGNQPQHF.

This clonotype has ten or more counts. The V gene is TRBV9, the J gene TRBJ2-3; D is uncertain. The CDR3 runs 15 residues. Germline V CDR1 and CDR2: SGDLS, YYNGEE. V lost 2 bases and J 1 base, leaving 11 bases between the germline ends. The CDR3 protein is CASSVLSYGTDTQYF. The CDR3 DNA follows: TGTGCCAGCAGCGTCTTAAGCTATGGCACAGATACGCAGTATTTT.

This clonotype was picked up many times. The chain carries TRBV2 and TRBJ2-1; TRBD2 aligns across 13 bases. CDR1 is SNHLY and CDR2 is FYNNEI in the germline V gene. This CDR3 has 19 residues. Losses at the gene ends were 7 bases for V and 0 bases for J; bases not matched to a gene: 12. CDR3 coding DNA: TGTGCCAGCACTCCCGGACTAGCGGGAGTGAGCAGCTCCTACAATGAGCAGTTCTTC. It encodes CASTPGLAGVSSSYNEQFF.

This chain connects TRBV4-1 to TRBJ1-5, with 8 bases identical to TRBD1. The length of the CDR3 is 17 residues. CDR1 and CDR2 (germline): MGHRA, YSYEKL. Trimming removed 1 base from V and 2 bases from J; junction bases left unmatched: 7. CDR3 coding DNA: TGCGCCAGCAGCCAAGGAGGGGCAGGGGGCGGCAATCAGCCCCAGCATTTT. Its protein is CASSQGGAGGGNQPQHF.

This chain uses TRBV5-1 with TRBJ2-6, with a possible D match to TRBD1 (6 bases). The V gene's germline CDR1 is SGHRS and CDR2 YFSETQ. V lost 4 bases, J lost 2 bases, and 13 bases lay in between. The length of the CDR3 is 16 residues. CDR3 region: CASSREGDAGANVLTF. CDR3 nucleotides: TGCGCCAGCAGCCGCGAGGGGGACGCTGGGGCCAACGTCCTGACTTTC. The full variable domain, with the rest looked up from reference TRBV5-1 and TRBJ2-6, is KAGVTQTPRYLIKTRGQQVTLSCSPISGHRSVSWYQQTPGQGLQFLFEYFSETQRNKGNFPGRFSGRQFSNSRSEMNVSTLELGDSALYLCASSREGDAGANVLTFGAGSRLTVL.

There are many counts of this clonotype. The chain uses TRBV7-6 and TRBJ2-7; D is undetermined. This CDR3 is built from 14 residues. Germline lookup yields CDR1 SGHVS and CDR2 FNYEAQ. V lost 1 base, J lost 2 bases, and 9 bases lay in between. Here the CDR3 DNA reads TGTGCCAGCAGCTTAGTCCCAGGAGCCTACGAGCAGTACGTC. Its protein is CASSLVPGAYEQYV.

The sample holds many counts of this clonotype. This chain uses TRBV10-3 with TRBJ1-1, with D tentatively TRBD1 (5 bases). This CDR3 has 15 residues. Germline V gene lookup returns CDR1 ENHRY and CDR2 SYGVKD. Trimming cost V 6 bases and J 0 bases, with 14 bases left between them. Here the CDR3 DNA reads TGTGCCATCAGGAAACTACAGGAGATGAACACTGAAGCTTTCTTT. Translating gives CAIRKLQEMNTEAFF.

The CDR3 sequence is CASSTGTSGRPYNEQFF. The CDR3 region has the DNA TGCGCCAGCAGCACCGGGACTAGCGGGAGACCCTACAATGAGCAGTTCTTC. V gene TRBV5-1 combines with J gene TRBJ2-1; 14 bases are a match to TRBD2. Germline CDR1 and CDR2: SGHRS and YFSETQ. The CDR3 is made up of 17 amino acids. J was trimmed by 2 bases and V by 4 bases; bases with no gene match: 5.

In this sample, this clonotype turned up many times. The chain joins TRBV15 to TRBJ2-3; TRBD2 might be the D (5 bases). Deletions cut 4 bases from V and 5 bases from J, with 16 bases between. There are 15 residues in the CDR3. Germline CDR1 is LNHNV and CDR2 is YYDKDF (reference sequence). CDR3 loop: CATSISTGIEDTQYF. The CDR3 nucleotides are TGTGCCACCAGCATCTCTACCGGGATAGAAGATACGCAGTATTTT.

Here the CDR3 DNA reads TGTGCCAGCAGCCCCCCTTCGAGGGGCGGGACAGATACGCAGTATTTT. This encodes CASSPPSRGGTDTQYF. J is TRBJ2-3 and V is TRBV7-8; perhaps D is TRBD1 or TRBD2 (5 bases each). Germline loops: CDR1 SGHVS, CDR2 FQNEAQ. V lost 5 bases to trimming and J lost 3 bases, with 18 bases between them. This CDR3 has 16 amino acids.

This rearrangement joins TRBV6-2 or TRBV6-3 to TRBJ1-2, with TRBD1 identical over 7 bases. Germline CDR1 and CDR2: MNHEY and SVGEGT. The CDR3 spans 14 residues. After removal of 2 bases from V and 8 bases from J, the junction contained 8 bases not matched to a gene. The chain's CDR3 is CASSYGQGDGGYTF. The DNA of the CDR3 is TGTGCCAGCAGTTACGGTCAGGGGGATGGAGGCTACACCTTC.

For this clonotype: One end of the junction is discordant with germline, which a read error may explain. V is TRBV20-1 and J is TRBJ2-5; possibly TRBD2 for D (7 bases). Per the germline V gene, CDR1 is DFQATT and CDR2 is SNEGSKA (reference sequence). The CDR3 is made up of 13 amino acids. The chain's CDR3 is CSARGGGWETQCF. As DNA, the CDR3 is TGCAGTGCGCGTGGCGGGGGCTGGGAGACCCAGTGCTTC.

There are many counts of this clonotype. The rearrangement joins TRBV5-1 to TRBJ2-7; D may correspond to TRBD1 or TRBD2 (5 bases each). V shed 3 bases and J shed 2 bases, with 9 bases lying between them. This CDR3 region has 13 residues. Germline loops: CDR1 SGHRS, CDR2 YFSETQ. The CDR3 nucleotides read TGCGCCAGCAGCTGGGGGACGACCTACGAGCAGTACTTC. Translation gives CASSWGTTYEQYF.

The chain recombines TRBV5-1 with TRBJ2-7, with D hard to call. The CDR3 loop spans 8 amino acids. Germline V CDR1 and CDR2: SGHRS, YFSETQ. The CDR3 DNA follows: TGCGCCAGCAGCGCTAGGACGGTC. As protein: CASSARTV.

The rearrangement links TRBV4-3 to TRBJ2-1, with a tentative D call TRBD1 (5 bases). CDR1 and CDR2 from the germline V gene are LGHNA and YSLEER. The CDR3 covers 13 residues. V was shortened by 0 bases and J by 9 bases, with 9 bases between the two germline ends. The CDR3 loop is CASSQDTGSEQFF. CDR3 nucleotide sequence: TGCGCCAGCAGCCAAGATACAGGTTCTGAGCAGTTCTTC.

This clonotype was recorded only once. This may arise from a read error, as a much more abundant clone is one base away. The chain has TRBV5-4 and TRBJ2-1, with 8 nucleotides matching TRBD1. Germline CDR1 is SGHNT and CDR2 is YYREEE (reference sequence). The length of the CDR3 is 11 residues. The CDR3 DNA sequence: TGTGCCACCCATGCAGGGGGCTATCATGTCTTC. Protein: CATHAGGYHVF.

Ten or more counts support this clonotype. V and J are TRBV29-1 and TRBJ2-1; D might be TRBD1 (6 bases). The CDR3 is 13 amino acids. From germline, CDR1 is SQVTM and CDR2 ANQGSEA. V was trimmed by 3 bases and J by 3 bases, leaving 9 bases between them. CDR3 DNA sequence: TGCAGCGTTGACAGGGGCGGCTACAATGAGCAGTTCTTC. Protein sequence: CSVDRGGYNEQFF.

This clonotype has at least ten counts. The rearrangement joins TRBV30 to TRBJ2-2; perhaps TRBD1 as D (5 bases). V lost 3 bases and J lost 1, with 6 bases in between. Germline V gene sequence: CDR1 GTSNPN, CDR2 SVGIG (reference sequence). CDR3 size: 13 residues. The CDR3 coding sequence is TGTGCCTGGAGAACAGGGAACACCGGGGAGCTGTTTTTT. Residues: CAWRTGNTGELFF.

This chain links TRBV14 with TRBJ2-3; 7 bases are shared with TRBD2. CDR1 and CDR2 from the germline V gene are SGHDN and FVKESK. The CDR3 consists of 15 residues. J lost 3 bases, V lost 2 bases, and 5 bases had no gene match. DNA of the CDR3: TGTGCCAGCAGCCAATTGCTAGCGGTTACAGATACGCAGTATTTT. This translates into CASSQLLAVTDTQYF.

A few counts support this clonotype. The rearrangement joins TRBV15 to TRBJ2-3; the D is unclear. The CDR3 consists of 14 residues. V lost 4 bases to trimming and J lost 0 bases, with 8 bases between them. Germline V gene data show CDR1 as LNHNV and CDR2 as YYDKDF (reference sequence). The CDR3 nucleotides are TGTGCCACCAGCACACACACCAGCACAGATACGCAGTATTTT. This gives the protein CATSTHTSTDTQYF.

V gene TRBV10-3 combines with J gene TRBJ2-1; D is tentatively TRBD1 or TRBD2 (5 bases each). Trimming stripped 3 bases from V and 5 bases from J, with 14 bases between. From germline, CDR1 is ENHRY and CDR2 SYGVKD. This CDR3 is 15 amino acids long. The CDR3 DNA reads as TGTGCCATCAGTGATGAGGGGAGATCCCACAATGAGCAGTTCTTC. Amino acids: CAISDEGRSHNEQFF.

This clonotype has a count of ten or more. The V call is TRBV11-2, the J call TRBJ2-1, with 7 nucleotides matching TRBD2. The V gene's germline CDR1 is SGHAT and CDR2 FQNNGV. The CDR3 has 15 amino acids. The J segment lost 5 bases and the V segment lost 5 bases, leaving 9 bases of the junction unmatched. The CDR3 here is CASSEAGFLDNEQFF. In nucleotides, the CDR3 is TGTGCCAGCAGCGAAGCGGGGTTCCTTGACAATGAGCAGTTCTTC.

This clonotype occurred many times. The V and J genes are TRBV4-1 and TRBJ2-7; possible D gene TRBD1, 6 bases. The CDR3 is 15 amino acids. V lost 1 base, J lost 6 bases, and 16 bases lay in between. Germline-derived CDR1 and CDR2 are MGHRA and YSYEKL. CDR3 bases: TGCGCCAGCAGCCAAGGACAGGTTTGGGGTGGCGAGCAGTACGTC. Amino acids: CASSQGQVWGGEQYV.

The chain couples TRBV6-4 to TRBJ2-1; a possible D gene is TRBD2 (5 bases). Trimming shortened V by 4 bases and J by 2 bases, and 6 bases separated the two germline ends. The CDR3 totals 13 residues. In germline, CDR1 is MRHNA, CDR2 SNTAGT. The CDR3 loop is CASSGEPYNEQFF. DNA for the CDR3: TGTGCCAGCAGTGGGGAGCCCTACAATGAGCAGTTCTTC.

The chain has TRBV6-5 and TRBJ1-2; D remains unclear. Germline CDR1 and CDR2: MNHEY and SVGAGI. CDR3 size: 14 residues. The V and J ends lost 0 bases and 6 bases respectively, with 11 bases between them. CDR3 in amino acids: CASSYSAGADGYTF. CDR3 bases: TGTGCCAGCAGTTACTCGGCAGGCGCTGATGGCTACACCTTC.